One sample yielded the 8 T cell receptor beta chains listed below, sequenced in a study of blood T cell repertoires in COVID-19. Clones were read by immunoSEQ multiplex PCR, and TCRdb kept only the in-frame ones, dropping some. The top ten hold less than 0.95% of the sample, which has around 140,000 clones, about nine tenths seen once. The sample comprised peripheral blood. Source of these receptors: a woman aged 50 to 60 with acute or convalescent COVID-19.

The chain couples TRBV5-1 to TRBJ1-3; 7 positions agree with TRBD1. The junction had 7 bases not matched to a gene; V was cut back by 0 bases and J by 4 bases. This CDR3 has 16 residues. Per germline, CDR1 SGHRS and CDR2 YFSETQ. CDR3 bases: TGCGCCAGCAGCTTGGACAGGGGACCGAGAGGAAACACCATATATTTT. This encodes CASSLDRGPRGNTIYF.

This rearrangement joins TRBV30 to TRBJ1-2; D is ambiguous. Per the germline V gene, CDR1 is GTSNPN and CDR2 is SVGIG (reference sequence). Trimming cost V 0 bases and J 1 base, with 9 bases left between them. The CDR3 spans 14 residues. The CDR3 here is CAWSVGRNNYGYTF. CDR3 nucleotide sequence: TGTGCCTGGAGTGTGGGCAGAAATAACTATGGCTACACCTTC.

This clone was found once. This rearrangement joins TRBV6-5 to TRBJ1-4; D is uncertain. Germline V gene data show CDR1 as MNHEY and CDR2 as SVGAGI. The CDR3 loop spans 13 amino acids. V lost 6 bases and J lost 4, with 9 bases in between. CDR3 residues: CASRQNSNEKLFF. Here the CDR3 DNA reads TGTGCCAGCAGACAAAACAGTAATGAAAAACTGTTTTTT.

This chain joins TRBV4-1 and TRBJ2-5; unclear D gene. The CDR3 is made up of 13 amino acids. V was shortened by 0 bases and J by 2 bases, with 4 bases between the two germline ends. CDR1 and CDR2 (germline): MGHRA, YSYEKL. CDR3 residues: CASSQERQETQYF. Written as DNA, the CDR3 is TGCGCCAGCAGCCAAGAGCGGCAAGAGACCCAGTACTTC.

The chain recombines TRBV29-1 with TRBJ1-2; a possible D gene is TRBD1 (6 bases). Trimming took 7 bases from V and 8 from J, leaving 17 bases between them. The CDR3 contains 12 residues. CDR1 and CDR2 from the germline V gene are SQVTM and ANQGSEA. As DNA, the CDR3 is TGCAGCGCCCTAGGACAGCCGGGGGGCTACACCTTC. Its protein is CSALGQPGGYTF.

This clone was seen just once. CDR3 nucleotide sequence: TGTGCCAGCAGTGAATCCGGGGGGCCCTTGGGCACTGAAGCTTTCTTT. Protein product: CASSESGGPLGTEAFF. The rearrangement uses TRBV6-1 and TRBJ1-1; perhaps TRBD1 as D (6 bases). V shed 2 bases and J shed 4 bases, with 17 bases lying between them. The CDR3 runs to 16 residues. Germline V gene lookup returns CDR1 MNHNS and CDR2 SASEGT.

DNA for the CDR3: TGTGCCAGCAGCCAATTTAACGGTGAAAAACTGTTTTTT. Translating gives CASSQFNGEKLFF. The chain has TRBV3-1 (or the pseudogene TRBV3-2) and TRBJ1-4; D not resolved. The ends were cut back, 2 bases at V and 7 bases at J, with 8 bases in the middle. Germline CDR1 reads LGHDT; CDR2 reads YNNKEL (reference sequence). This CDR3 has 13 amino acids.

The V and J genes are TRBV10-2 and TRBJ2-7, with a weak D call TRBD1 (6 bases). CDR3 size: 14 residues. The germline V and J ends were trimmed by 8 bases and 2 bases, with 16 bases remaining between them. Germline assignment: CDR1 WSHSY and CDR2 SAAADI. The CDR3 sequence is CASSGTSFTYEQYF. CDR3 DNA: TGCGCCAGCTCGGGGACATCTTTTACCTACGAGCAGTACTTC.